Sequencing of this TCR beta chain was carried out in a study of CD8+CD57+ T cells in acquired aplastic anemia. Profiling that covered TCR beta VDJ and CDR3 relied on genomic DNA as its template. TCRdb processed the reads anew with MiXCR; each CDR3 protein has one entry. The sample lists 200,000 to 300,000 distinct CDR3 sequences, around 82% seen once, with 35% to 50% in the top ten. This CDR3 comprises 13 residues. CDR1 and CDR2 from the germline V gene are SEHNR and FQNEAQ (reference sequence). Worth noting for this clonotype: At one of its ends the junction is not consistent with the germline gene, which may arise from a read error.

It was patients with CD8+CD57+ cell expansion by flow cytometry who were chosen for sequencing. The chain links TRBV7-9 to TRBJ2-1; no firm D call. Sequencing was done on a sample of sorted CD4+, CD8+, or CD8+CD57+ T cells (not recorded which) from PBMCs. This TCR derives from a human donor with aplastic anemia. CDR3 sequence reads: CASSYGDIHEQCF. The CDR3 nucleotides read TGTGCCAGCAGCTATGGGGATATCCATGAGCAGTGCTTC.